This T cell receptor (beta chain) came from a study of blood T cell repertoires in COVID-19. About the research overall: Nucleic acid was either cDNA or gDNA, and it came from T cells, B-cell-depleted T cells, or PBMCs.

Those enrolled, adults aged roughly 18 to 90 years, came from around 25 US areas. Germline CDR1 LGHDT, CDR2 YNNKEL (reference sequence). V was cut by 2 bases and J by 0 bases, with 20 bases left in between. The CDR3 runs 19 residues. Method: immunoSEQ multiplex PCR; TCRdb's copy keeps in-frame clones and lacks some. The table records around 220,000 clones, roughly 87% of them present only once. Sequenced material: PBMCs or T cells enriched from blood (not recorded which). The clonotype was recovered from a woman aged 25 to 39 with acute COVID-19. V gene TRBV3-1 (or the pseudogene TRBV3-2) combines with J gene TRBJ2-1; the D is unclear. The CDR3 is CASSQNPPLVNPSYNEQFF. CDR3 nucleotides: TGTGCCAGCAGCCAAAACCCCCCCCTAGTAAACCCCTCCTACAATGAGCAGTTCTTC.